The entry below describes one T cell receptor beta chain. In the original analysis: The assay estimated nucleated cells by amplifying reference gene primers. The data were produced by immunoSEQ multiplex PCR, yet TCRdb's version contains in-frame clones alone and is incomplete. V, J and clone size are taken as reported in that table, and D and trimming were inferred from the DNA itself. Among approximately 280,000 clones, roughly 83% were seen once, and the ten largest hold over 1.1%. The V and J ends lost 4 bases and 8 bases, in that order; junction bases with no gene match: 6. Germline CDR1 is GTSNPN and CDR2 is SVGIG (reference sequence). The CDR3 is 12 residues long. This entry comes from a study of blood T cell repertoires in COVID-19. Study information: Samples representing acute and convalescent COVID-19 were sourced from the United States, Italy and Spain. Sources were T cells, B-cell-depleted T cells, or PBMCs; the material itself was cDNA or gDNA.

The chain recombines TRBV30 with TRBJ1-1; 8 bases align to TRBD1. The sequence was collected from a human donor with COVID-19, enrolled during active disease. The donor label of this sample is uncertain. The material sequenced was peripheral blood. The CDR3 nucleotides are TGTGCCTGGAAAGACAGGGGACAAGAAGCTTTCTTT. This gives the protein CAWKDRGQEAFF. The entire variable domain, with the rest obtained from reference TRBV30 and TRBJ1-1, is as follows: SQTIHQWPATLVQPVGSPLSLECTVEGTSNPNLYWYRQAAGRGLQLLFYSVGIGQISSEVPQNLSASRPQDRQFILSSKKLLLSDSGFYLCAWKDRGQEAFFGQGTRLTVV.